Listed here are 7 T cell receptor beta chains from one sample, sequenced in a study of early T cells in non-severe SARS-CoV-2 infection. TCRdb used MiXCR to reprocess the 5' RACE reads, holding one entry per CDR3 protein. The profile covers about 45,000 distinct CDR3 sequences, with 11% appearing a single time and 21% taken by the ten largest. The sequencing input was whole blood. The receptors derive from an adult who was a healthcare worker with PCR-confirmed SARS-CoV-2 infection or an uninfected control (not recorded which).

As concerns this clonotype: A much larger clone lies one base from this, so it may be a read error. The V gene is TRBV11-3, the J gene TRBJ2-1; possible D gene TRBD2, 6 bases. CDR3 length: 16 residues. Trimming removed 4 bases at V and 6 bases at J, with 19 bases between. Germline CDR1 SGHNT, CDR2 YENEEA. CDR3 sequence reads: CASSSSSVRAGNEQFF. DNA for the CDR3: TGTGCCAGCAGCTCTTCTAGCGTGAGGGCGGGCAATGAGCAGTTCTTC.

V gene TRBV6-2 or TRBV6-3 combines with J gene TRBJ2-1; the D is unclear. Germline V gene data show CDR1 as MNHEY and CDR2 as SVGEGT. V shed 7 bases and J shed 9 bases, with 10 bases lying between them. CDR3 length equals 11 residues. CDR3 loop: CASTLYGEQFF. In DNA form, the CDR3 reads TGTGCCAGCACCTTGTACGGTGAGCAGTTCTTC.

This clonotype has at least ten counts. CDR3 DNA sequence: TGTGCCAGCAGCATTAGCGGGTTGGCCGGGGAGCTGTTTTTT. It is translated as CASSISGLAGELFF. The chain uses TRBV11-2 and TRBJ2-2, with TRBD2 matching 7 bases. V was pared by 5 bases and J by 6 bases, with 6 bases of the junction left unmatched. Germline CDR1 is SGHAT and CDR2 is FQNNGV. The CDR3 runs 14 residues.

This clonotype was detected only a few times. This chain joins TRBV7-2 and TRBJ1-5; D may be TRBD1 (5 bases). The CDR3 runs 14 residues. CDR1 is SGHTA, CDR2 FQGNSA, per germline. Trimming shortened V by 2 bases and J by 2 bases, and 7 bases separated the two germline ends. This CDR3 reads CASSLRGGNQPQHF. The CDR3 DNA reads as TGTGCCAGCAGCTTACGAGGGGGCAATCAGCCCCAGCATTTT.

The sample holds many counts of this clonotype. CDR3 in DNA: TGTGCCAGCAGTCTACCGACAGGGGTGTATACGCAGTATTTT. Protein product: CASSLPTGVYTQYF. J is TRBJ2-3 and V is TRBV28, with 8 bases that match TRBD1. Germline V gene data show CDR1 as MDHEN and CDR2 as SYDVKM. V gave up 5 bases and J gave up 7 bases; unmatched junction bases: 8. CDR3 length: 14 amino acids.

This clonotype has ten or more counts. CDR3 sequence reads: CASSSQDGSGANVLTF. Here the CDR3 DNA reads TGTGCCAGCAGCTCCCAGGACGGATCTGGGGCCAACGTCCTGACTTTC. The rearrangement uses TRBV7-3 and TRBJ2-6; D uncertain. Trimming left V 4 bases short and J 1 base short, with 11 bases between. The CDR3 is 16 residues long. Per the germline V gene, CDR1 is SGHTA and CDR2 is FQGTGA.

V and J are TRBV11-2 and TRBJ1-1; D gene uncertain. V lost 5 bases to trimming and J lost 1 base, with 8 bases between them. The CDR3 length is 13 residues. CDR1 SGHAT and CDR2 FQNNGV come from the germline V gene. Written as DNA, the CDR3 is TGTGCCAGCAGCCTAAAACCGAACACTGAAGCTTTCTTT. Translation gives CASSLKPNTEAFF.